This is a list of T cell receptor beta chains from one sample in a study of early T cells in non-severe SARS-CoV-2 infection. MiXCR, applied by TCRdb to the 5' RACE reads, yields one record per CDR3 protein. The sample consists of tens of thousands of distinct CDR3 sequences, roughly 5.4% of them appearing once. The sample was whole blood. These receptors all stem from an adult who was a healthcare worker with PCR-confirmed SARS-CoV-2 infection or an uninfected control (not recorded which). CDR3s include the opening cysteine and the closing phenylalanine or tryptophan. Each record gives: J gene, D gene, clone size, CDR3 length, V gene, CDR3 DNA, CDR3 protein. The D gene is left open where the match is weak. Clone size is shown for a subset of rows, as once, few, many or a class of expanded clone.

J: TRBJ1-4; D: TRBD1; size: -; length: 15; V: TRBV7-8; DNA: TGTGCCAGCAGCCTCGGACAGGCAACTAATGAAAAACTGTTTTTT; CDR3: CASSLGQATNEKLFF
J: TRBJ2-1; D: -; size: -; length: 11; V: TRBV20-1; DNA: TGCAGTGTCCAGGAGGTGGATGAGCAGTTCTTC; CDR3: CSVQEVDEQFF
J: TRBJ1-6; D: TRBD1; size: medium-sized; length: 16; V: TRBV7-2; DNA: TGTGCCAGCAGCTTAGGGGCAGGGGGCTTGAGTTCACCCCTCCACTTT; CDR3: CASSLGAGGLSSPLHF
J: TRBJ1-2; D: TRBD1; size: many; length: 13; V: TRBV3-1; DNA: TGTGCCAGCAGCCAACAGGGGGTGGGTGGCTACACCTTC; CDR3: CASSQQGVGGYTF
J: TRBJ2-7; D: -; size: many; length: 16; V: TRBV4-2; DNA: TGTGCCAGCAGCCAAGATGTAAGCGAGAGCTCCTACGAGCAGTACTTC; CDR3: CASSQDVSESSYEQYF
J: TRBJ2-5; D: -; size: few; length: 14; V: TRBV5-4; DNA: TGTGCCAGCAGCTGGGCAGGGTTTCAAGAGACCCAGTACTTC; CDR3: CASSWAGFQETQYF
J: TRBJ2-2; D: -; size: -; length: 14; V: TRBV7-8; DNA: TGTGCCAGCAGGAAGCGGCCGAACACCGGGGAGCTGTTTTTT; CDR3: CASRKRPNTGELFF
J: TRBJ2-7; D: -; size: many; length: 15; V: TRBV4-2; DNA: TGTGCCAGCAGCCAACATAGGGCTAACTCCTACGAGCAGTACTTC; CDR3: CASSQHRANSYEQYF
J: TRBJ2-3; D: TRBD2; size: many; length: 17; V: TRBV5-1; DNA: TGCGCCAGCAGCCCCTGGGCGAGCGGGACTAGCACAGATACGCAGTATTTT; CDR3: CASSPWASGTSTDTQYF
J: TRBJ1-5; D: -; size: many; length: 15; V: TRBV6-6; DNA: TGTGCCAGCAGTTACCTCACAGGACGCAATCAGCCCCAGCATTTT; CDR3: CASSYLTGRNQPQHF
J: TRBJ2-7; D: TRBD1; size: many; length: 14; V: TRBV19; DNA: TGTGCCAGTAGTCCGTGGGCAGGGGGCGACGAGCAGTACTTC; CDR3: CASSPWAGGDEQYF
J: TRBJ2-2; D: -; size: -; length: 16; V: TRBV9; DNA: TGTGCCAGCAGCAAATTAGGGGTACCGAACACCGGGGAGCTGTTTTTT; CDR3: CASSKLGVPNTGELFF
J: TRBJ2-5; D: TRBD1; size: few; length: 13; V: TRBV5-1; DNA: TGCGCCAGCACGCGGACAGGACAAGAGACCCAGTACTTC; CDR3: CASTRTGQETQYF
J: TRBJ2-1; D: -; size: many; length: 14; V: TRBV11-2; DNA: TGTGCCAGCGCACTCGACCCATTTAACAATGAGCAGTTCTTC; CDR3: CASALDPFNNEQFF
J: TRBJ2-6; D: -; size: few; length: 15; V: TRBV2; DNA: TGTGCCAGCACGGAAGACAACTCTGGGGCCAACGTCCTGACTTTC; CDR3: CASTEDNSGANVLTF
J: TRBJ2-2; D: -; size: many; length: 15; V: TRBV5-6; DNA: TGTGCCAGCAGCTTTCTATTAGGACCCACCGGGGAGCTGTTTTTT; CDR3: CASSFLLGPTGELFF
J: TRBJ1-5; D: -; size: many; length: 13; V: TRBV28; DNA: TGTGCCAGCAATCAGGGCCTTAATCAGCCCCAGCATTTT; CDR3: CASNQGLNQPQHF
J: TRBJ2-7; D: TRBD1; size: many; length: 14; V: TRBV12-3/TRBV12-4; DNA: TGTGCCAGCAGTCAAAGGGGGCTCGGCTACGAGCAGTACTTC; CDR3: CASSQRGLGYEQYF